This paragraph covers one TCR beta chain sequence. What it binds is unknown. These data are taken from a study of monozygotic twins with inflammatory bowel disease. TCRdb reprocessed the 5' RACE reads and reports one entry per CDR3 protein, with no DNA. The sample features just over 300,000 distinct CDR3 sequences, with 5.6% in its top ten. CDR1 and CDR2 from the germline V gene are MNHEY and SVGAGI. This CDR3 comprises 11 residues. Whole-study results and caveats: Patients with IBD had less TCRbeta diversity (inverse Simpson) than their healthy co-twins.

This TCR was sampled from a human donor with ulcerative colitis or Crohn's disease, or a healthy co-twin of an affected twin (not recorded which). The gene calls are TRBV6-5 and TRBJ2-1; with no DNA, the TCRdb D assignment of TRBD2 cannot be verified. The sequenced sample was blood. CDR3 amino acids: CASSYHGSSFF.